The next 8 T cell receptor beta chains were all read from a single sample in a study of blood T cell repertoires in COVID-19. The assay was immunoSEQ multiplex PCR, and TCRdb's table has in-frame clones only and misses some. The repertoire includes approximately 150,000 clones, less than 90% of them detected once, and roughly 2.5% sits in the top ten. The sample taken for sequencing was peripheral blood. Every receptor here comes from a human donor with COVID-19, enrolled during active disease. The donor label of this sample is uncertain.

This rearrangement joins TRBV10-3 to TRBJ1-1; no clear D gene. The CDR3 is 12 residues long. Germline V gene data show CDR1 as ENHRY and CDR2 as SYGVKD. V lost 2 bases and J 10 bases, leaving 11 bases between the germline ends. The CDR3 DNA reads TGTGCCATCAGTGAGCCCCCGGCGGGAGCTTTCTTT. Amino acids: CAISEPPAGAFF.

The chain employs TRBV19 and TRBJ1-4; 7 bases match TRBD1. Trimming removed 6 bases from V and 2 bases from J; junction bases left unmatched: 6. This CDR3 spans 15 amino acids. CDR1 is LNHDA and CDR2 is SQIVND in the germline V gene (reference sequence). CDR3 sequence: CASRTGSATNEKLFF. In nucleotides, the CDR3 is TGTGCCAGTAGGACAGGGAGCGCTACTAATGAAAAACTGTTTTTT.

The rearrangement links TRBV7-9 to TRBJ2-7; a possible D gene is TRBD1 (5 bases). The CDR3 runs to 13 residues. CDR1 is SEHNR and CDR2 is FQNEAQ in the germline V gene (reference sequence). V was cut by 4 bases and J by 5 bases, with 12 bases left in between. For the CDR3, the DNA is TGTGCCAGCAGCTCACCAGGGTATCACGAGCAGTACTTC. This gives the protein CASSSPGYHEQYF.

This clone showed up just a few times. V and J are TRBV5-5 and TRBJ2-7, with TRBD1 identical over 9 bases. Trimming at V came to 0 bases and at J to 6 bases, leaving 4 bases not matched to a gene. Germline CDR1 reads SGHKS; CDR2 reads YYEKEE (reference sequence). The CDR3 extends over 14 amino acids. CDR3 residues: CASSLGGQGGEQYF. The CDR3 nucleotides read TGTGCCAGCAGCTTGGGGGGACAGGGAGGCGAGCAGTACTTC. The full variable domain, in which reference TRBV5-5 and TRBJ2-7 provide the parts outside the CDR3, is DAGVTQSPTHLIKTRGQQVTLRCSPISGHKSVSWYQQVLGQGPQFIFQYYEKEERGRGNFPDRFSARQFPNYSSELNVNALLLGDSALYLCASSLGGQGGEQYFGPGTRLTVT.

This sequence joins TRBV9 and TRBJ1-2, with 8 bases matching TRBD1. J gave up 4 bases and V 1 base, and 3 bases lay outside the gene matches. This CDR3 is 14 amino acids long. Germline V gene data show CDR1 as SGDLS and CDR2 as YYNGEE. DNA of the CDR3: TGTGCCAGCAGCGTACAGGGGGCAAGCTATGGCTACACCTTC. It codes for CASSVQGASYGYTF. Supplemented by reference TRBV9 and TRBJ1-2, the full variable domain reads DSGVTQTPKHLITATGQRVTLRCSPRSGDLSVYWYQQSLDQGLQFLIQYYNGEERAKGNILERFSAQQFPDLHSELNLSSLELGDSALYFCASSVQGASYGYTFGSGTRLTVV.

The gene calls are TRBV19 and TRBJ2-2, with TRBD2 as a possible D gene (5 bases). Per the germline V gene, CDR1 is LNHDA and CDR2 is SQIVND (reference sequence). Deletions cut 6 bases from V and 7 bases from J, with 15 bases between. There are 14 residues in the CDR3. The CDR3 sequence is CASSPGPAGGELFF. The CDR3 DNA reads TGTGCCAGTAGCCCCGGACCCGCGGGCGGGGAGCTGTTTTTT. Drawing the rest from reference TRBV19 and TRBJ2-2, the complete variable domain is DGGITQSPKYLFRKEGQNVTLSCEQNLNHDAMYWYRQDPGQGLRLIYYSQIVNDFQKGDIAEGYSVSREKKESFPLTVTSAQKNPTAFYLCASSPGPAGGELFFGEGSRLTVL.

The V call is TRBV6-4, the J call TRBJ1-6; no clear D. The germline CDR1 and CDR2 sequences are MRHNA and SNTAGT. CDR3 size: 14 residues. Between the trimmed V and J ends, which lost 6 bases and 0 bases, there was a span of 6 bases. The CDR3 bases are TGTGCCAGCAGCAGGCGCTCCTATAATTCACCCCTCCACTTT. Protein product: CASSRRSYNSPLHF.

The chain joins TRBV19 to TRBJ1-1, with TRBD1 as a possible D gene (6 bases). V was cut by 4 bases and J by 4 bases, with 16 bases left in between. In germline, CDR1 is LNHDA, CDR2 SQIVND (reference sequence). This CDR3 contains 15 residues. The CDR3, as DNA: TGTGCCAGTAGTACCCGACAGGCCGTCGGCACTGAAGCTTTCTTT. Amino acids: CASSTRQAVGTEAFF.